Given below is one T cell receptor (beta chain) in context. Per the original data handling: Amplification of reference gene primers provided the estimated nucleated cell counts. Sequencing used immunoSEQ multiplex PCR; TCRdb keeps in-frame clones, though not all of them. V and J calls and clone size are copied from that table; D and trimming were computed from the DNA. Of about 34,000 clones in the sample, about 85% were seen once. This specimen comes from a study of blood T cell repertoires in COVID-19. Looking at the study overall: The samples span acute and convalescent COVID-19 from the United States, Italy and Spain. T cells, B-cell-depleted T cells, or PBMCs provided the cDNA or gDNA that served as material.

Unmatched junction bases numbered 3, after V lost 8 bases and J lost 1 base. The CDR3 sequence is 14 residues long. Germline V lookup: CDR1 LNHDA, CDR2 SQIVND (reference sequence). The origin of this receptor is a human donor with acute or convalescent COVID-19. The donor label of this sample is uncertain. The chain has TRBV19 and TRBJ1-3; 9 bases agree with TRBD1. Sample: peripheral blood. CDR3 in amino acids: CASSDRGSGNTIYF. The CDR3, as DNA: TGTGCCAGTTCGGACAGGGGTTCTGGAAACACCATATATTTT.